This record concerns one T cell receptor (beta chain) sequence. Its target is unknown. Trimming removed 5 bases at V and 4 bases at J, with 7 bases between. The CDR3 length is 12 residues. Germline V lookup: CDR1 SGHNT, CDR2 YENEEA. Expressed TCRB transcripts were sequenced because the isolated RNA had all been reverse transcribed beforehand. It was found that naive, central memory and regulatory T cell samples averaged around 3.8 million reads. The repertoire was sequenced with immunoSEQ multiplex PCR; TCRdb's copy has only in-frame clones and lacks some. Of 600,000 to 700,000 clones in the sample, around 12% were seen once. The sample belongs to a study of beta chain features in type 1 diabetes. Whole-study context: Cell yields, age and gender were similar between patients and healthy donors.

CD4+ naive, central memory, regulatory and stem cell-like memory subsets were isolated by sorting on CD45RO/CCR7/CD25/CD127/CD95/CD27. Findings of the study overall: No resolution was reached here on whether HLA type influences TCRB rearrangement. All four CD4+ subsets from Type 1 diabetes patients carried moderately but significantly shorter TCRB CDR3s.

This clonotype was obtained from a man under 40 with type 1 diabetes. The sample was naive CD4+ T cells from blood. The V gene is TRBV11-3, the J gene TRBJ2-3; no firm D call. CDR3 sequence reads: CASSPGSDTQYF. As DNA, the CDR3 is TGTGCCAGCAGCCCGGGTTCAGATACGCAGTATTTT.